This T cell receptor (beta chain) was identified in a study of shared clonotypes between healthy human individuals. CDR1 MDHEN and CDR2 SYDVKM come from the germline V gene. The J segment lost 10 bases and the V segment lost 2 bases, leaving 11 bases of the junction unmatched. This CDR3 region has 16 residues. Using immunoSEQ multiplex PCR, the repertoire was profiled, and TCRdb retains in-frame clones only, with some absent. The sample holds about 2.2 million clones, around 93% seen once. CD45RO-negative cells were positively selected for CCR7, leaving out terminally differentiated effector memory CD45RA+ cells. Healthy HIV-negative adults with no recent acute infections or vaccinations were recruited as donors. Study-level findings and limits: Memory subsets had estimated richness that was generally smaller than that of naive subsets. Around 4.7% of naive CD4 clonotypes were shared across several donors.

Turning to this clone: What it binds is not known.

This TCR was sampled from a man aged 18 to 30 in good health. Some clones in this sample may be carry-over from other donors' samples. Sequenced material: naive CD8+ T cells from PBMCs. This chain joins TRBV28 and TRBJ2-1, with 10 bases aligning to TRBD1. The CDR3, as DNA: TGTGCCAGCAGTTTACCCGGGACAGGGGAGTGGGACGAGCAGTTCTTC. Amino acid sequence: CASSLPGTGEWDEQFF.